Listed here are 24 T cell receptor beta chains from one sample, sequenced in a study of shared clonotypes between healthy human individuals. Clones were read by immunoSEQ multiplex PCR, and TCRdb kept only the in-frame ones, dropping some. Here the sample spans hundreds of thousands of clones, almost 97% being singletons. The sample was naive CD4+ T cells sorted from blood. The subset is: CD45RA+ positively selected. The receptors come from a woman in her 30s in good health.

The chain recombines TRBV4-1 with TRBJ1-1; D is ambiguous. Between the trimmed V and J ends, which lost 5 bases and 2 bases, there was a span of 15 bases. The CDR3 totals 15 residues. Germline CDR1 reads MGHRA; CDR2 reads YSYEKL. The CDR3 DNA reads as TGCGCCAGCAGCTACCTTTTGGCAGTCAACACTGAAGCTTTCTTT. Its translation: CASSYLLAVNTEAFF.

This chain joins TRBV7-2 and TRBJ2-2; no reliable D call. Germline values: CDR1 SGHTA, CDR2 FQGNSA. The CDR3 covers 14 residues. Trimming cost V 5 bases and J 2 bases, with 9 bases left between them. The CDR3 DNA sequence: TGTGCCAGCAGCACCCGACTTAACACCGGGGAGCTGTTTTTT. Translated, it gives CASSTRLNTGELFF.

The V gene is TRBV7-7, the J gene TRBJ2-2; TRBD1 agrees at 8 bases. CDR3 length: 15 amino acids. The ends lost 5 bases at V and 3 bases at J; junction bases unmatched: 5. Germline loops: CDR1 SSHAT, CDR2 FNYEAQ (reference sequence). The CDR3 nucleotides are TGTGCCAGCAGCAAGACAGGGGCCGACACCGGGGAGCTGTTTTTT. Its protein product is CASSKTGADTGELFF.

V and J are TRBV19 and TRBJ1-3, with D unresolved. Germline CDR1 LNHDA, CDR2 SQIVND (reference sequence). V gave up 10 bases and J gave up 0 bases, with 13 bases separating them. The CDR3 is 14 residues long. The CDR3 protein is CATTLVSSGNTIYF. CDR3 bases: TGTGCCACTACACTGGTCAGCTCTGGAAACACCATATATTTT.

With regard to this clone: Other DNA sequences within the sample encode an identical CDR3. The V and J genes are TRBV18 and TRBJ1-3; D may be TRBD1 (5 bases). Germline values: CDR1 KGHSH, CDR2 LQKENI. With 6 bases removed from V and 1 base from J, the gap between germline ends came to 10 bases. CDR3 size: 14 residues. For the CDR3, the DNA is TGTGCCAGCTCGCTCGACAGTTCTGGAAACACCATATATTTT. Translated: CASSLDSSGNTIYF.

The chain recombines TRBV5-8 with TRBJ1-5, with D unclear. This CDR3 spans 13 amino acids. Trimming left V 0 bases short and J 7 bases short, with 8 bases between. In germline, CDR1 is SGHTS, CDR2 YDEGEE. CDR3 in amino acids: CASSLAREQPQHF. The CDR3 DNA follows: TGTGCCAGCAGCTTGGCCCGGGAGCAGCCCCAGCATTTT.

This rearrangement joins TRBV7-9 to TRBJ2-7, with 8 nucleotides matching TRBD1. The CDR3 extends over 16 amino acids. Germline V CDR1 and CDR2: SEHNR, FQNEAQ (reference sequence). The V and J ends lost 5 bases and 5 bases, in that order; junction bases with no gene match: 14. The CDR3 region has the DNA TGTGCCAGCAGCAAAGCAGGTATTACAGGGGGACACGAGCAGTACTTC. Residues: CASSKAGITGGHEQYF.

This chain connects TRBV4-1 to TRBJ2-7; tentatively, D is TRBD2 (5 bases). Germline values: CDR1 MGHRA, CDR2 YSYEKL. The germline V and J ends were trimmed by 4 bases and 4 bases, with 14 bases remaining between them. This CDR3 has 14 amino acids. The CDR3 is CASSPGDRGYEQYF. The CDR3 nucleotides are TGCGCCAGCAGCCCTGGGGATCGGGGATACGAGCAGTACTTC.

CDR3 bases: TGTGCCAGCACCTTACCGGGGACAGGGGTTGAAAAACTGTTTTTT. Encoded protein: CASTLPGTGVEKLFF. J is TRBJ1-4 and V is TRBV28, with 10 bases lining up with TRBD1. The V gene's germline CDR1 is MDHEN and CDR2 SYDVKM. The CDR3 is 15 amino acids. J lost 7 bases, V lost 7 bases, and 9 bases had no gene match. Based on the CDR3 plus reference TRBV28 and TRBJ1-4, the full variable domain is DVKVTQSSRYLVKRTGEKVFLECVQDMDHENMFWYRQDPGLGLRLIYFSYDVKMKEKGDIPEGYSVSREKKERFSLILESASTNQTSMYLCASTLPGTGVEKLFFGSGTQLSVL.

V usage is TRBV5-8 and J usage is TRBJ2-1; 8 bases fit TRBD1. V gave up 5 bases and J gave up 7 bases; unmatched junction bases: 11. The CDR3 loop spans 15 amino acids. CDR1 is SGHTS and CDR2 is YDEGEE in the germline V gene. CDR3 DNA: TGTGCCAGCAGTTTCGGACAGGGCCCCATTAATGAGCAGTTCTTC. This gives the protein CASSFGQGPINEQFF.

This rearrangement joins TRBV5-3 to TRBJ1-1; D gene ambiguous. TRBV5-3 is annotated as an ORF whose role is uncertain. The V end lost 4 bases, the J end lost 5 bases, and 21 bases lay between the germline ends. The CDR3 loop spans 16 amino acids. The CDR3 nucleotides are TGTGCCAGAAGCCTGGGAGCGCCAAACCCGAAGACTGAAGCTTTCTTT. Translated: CARSLGAPNPKTEAFF.

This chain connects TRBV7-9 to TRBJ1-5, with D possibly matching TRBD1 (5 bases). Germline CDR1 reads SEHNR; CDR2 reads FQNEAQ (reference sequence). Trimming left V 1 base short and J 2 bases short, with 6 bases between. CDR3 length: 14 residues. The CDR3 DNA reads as TGTGCCAGCAGCTTAGTAGGGGGCAATCAGCCCCAGCATTTT. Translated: CASSLVGGNQPQHF. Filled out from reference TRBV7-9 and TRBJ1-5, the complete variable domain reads DTGVSQNPRHKITKRGQNVTFRCDPISEHNRLYWYRQTLGQGPEFLTYFQNEAQLEKSRLLSDRFSAERPKGSFSTLEIQRTEQGDSAMYLCASSLVGGNQPQHFGDGTRLSIL.

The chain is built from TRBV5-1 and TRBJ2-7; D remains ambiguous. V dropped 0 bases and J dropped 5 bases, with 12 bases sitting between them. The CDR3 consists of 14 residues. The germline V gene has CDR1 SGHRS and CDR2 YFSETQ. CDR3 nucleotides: TGCGCCAGCAGCTTGGGGGTCCCTGGCGACGAGCAGTACTTC. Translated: CASSLGVPGDEQYF.

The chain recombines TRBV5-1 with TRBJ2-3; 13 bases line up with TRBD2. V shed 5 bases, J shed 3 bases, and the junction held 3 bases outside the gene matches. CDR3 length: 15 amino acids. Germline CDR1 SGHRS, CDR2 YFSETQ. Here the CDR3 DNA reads TGCGCCAGCAGACTAGCGGGAGGGCGGACAGATACGCAGTATTTT. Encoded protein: CASRLAGGRTDTQYF.

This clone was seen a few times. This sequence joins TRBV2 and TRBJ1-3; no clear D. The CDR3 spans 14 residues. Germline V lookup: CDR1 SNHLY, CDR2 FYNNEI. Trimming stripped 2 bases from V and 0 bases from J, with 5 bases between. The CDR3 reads CASSEQSSGNTIYF. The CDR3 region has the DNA TGTGCCAGCAGTGAACAAAGCTCTGGAAACACCATATATTTT. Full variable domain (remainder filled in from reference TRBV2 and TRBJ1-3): EPEVTQTPSHQVTQMGQEVILRCVPISNHLYFYWYRQILGQKVEFLVSFYNNEISEKSEIFDDQFSVERPDGSNFTLKIRSTKLEDSAMYFCASSEQSSGNTIYFGEGSWLTVV.

CDR3 loop: CASSLWGQGAFF. For the CDR3, the DNA is TGTGCCAGCAGTTTATGGGGACAGGGGGCTTTCTTT. The chain links TRBV28 to TRBJ1-1; 10 positions agree with TRBD1. Trimming at V came to 0 bases and at J to 11 bases, leaving 0 bases not matched to a gene. Germline V CDR1 and CDR2: MDHEN, SYDVKM. The CDR3 length is 12 residues.

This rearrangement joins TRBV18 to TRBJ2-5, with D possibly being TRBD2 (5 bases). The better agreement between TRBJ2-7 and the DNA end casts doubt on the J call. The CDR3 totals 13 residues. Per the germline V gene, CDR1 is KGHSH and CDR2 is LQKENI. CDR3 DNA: TGTGCCAGCTCACGGGGTGGGGAGAACGAGCAGTACTTC. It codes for CASSRGGENEQYF.

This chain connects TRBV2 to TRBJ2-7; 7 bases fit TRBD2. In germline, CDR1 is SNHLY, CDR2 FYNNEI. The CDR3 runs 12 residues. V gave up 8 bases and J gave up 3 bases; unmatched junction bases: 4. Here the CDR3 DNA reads TGTGCCAGCTCGGGGGGACGCTACGAGCAGTACTTC. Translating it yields CASSGGRYEQYF.

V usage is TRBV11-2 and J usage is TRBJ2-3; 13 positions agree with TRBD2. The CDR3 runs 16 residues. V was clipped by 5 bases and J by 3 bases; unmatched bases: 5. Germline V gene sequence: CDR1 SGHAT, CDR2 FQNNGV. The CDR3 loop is CASSRTSGSTTDTQYF. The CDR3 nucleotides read TGTGCCAGCAGCCGGACTAGCGGGAGTACGACAGATACGCAGTATTTT.

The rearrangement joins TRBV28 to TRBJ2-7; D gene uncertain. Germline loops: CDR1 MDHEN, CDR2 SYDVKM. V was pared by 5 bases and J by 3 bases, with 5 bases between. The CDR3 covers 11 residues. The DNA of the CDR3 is TGTGCCAGCAGTGGGTACTACGAGCAGTACTTC. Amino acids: CASSGYYEQYF.

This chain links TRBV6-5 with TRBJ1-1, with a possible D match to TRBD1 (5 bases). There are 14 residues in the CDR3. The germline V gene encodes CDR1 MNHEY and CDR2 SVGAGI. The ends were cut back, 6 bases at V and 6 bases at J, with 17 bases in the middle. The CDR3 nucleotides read TGTGCCAGCAGCCGAGGAGGCAGGGAGGCTGAAGCTTTCTTT. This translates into CASSRGGREAEAFF.

In nucleotides, the CDR3 is TGTGCCAGCAGTGAAGCGAGGCGTTCCTACGAGCAGTACTTC. This encodes CASSEARRSYEQYF. The chain uses TRBV6-1 and TRBJ2-7; D call uncertain. The CDR3 has 14 residues. V dropped 0 bases and J dropped 1 base, with 7 bases sitting between them. The germline CDR1 and CDR2 sequences are MNHNS and SASEGT.

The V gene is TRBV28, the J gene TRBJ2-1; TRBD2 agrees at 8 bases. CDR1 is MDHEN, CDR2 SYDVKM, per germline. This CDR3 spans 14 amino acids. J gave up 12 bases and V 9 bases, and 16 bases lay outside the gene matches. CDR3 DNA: TGTGCCAGTGGGATGGGAGCGGGAGTAGGATTGCAGTTCTTC. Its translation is CASGMGAGVGLQFF.

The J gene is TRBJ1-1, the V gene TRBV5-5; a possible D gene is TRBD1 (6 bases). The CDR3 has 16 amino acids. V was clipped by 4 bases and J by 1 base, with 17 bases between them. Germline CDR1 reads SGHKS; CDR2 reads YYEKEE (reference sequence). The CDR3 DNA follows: TGTGCCAGCAGCCCATCTCCGGTACAGGGGAACACTGAAGCTTTCTTT. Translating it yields CASSPSPVQGNTEAFF. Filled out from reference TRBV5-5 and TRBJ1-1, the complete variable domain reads DAGVTQSPTHLIKTRGQQVTLRCSPISGHKSVSWYQQVLGQGPQFIFQYYEKEERGRGNFPDRFSARQFPNYSSELNVNALLLGDSALYLCASSPSPVQGNTEAFFGQGTRLTVV.